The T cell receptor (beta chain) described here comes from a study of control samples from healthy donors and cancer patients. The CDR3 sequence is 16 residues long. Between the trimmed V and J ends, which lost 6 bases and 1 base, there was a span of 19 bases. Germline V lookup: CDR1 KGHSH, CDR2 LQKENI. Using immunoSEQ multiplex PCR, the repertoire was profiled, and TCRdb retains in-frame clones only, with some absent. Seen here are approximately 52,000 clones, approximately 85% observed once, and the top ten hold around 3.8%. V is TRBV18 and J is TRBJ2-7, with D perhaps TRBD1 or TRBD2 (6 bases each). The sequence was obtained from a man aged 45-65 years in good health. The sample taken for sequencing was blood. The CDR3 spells CASSSFPQGGSYEQYF. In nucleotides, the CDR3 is TGTGCCAGCTCGTCCTTTCCACAGGGAGGATCCTACGAGCAGTACTTC.